A single sample is the source of the 30 T cell receptor beta chains below, sequenced in a study of graft-versus-host responses after intestinal transplantation. Method: immunoSEQ multiplex PCR; TCRdb's copy keeps in-frame clones and lacks some. The top ten clones hold roughly 0.1% of a sample with tens of thousands of clones, roughly 91% of them seen once. These receptors' targets are unknown. The sample in question was unstimulated CD4+ T cells sorted from spleen or lymph node cells, obtained before intestinal transplant. These receptors were collected from a human donor who received an intestinal transplant.

A note on this clone: This sample also contains other DNA sequences that code for the same CDR3. The rearrangement uses TRBV5-4 and TRBJ2-7; 7 bases match TRBD1. Germline V gene data show CDR1 as SGHNT and CDR2 as YYREEE (reference sequence). CDR3 size: 14 residues. The ends lost 3 bases at V and 0 bases at J; junction bases unmatched: 3. DNA of the CDR3: TGTGCCAGCAGCTCCGGACAGGACTCCTACGAGCAGTACTTC. Protein sequence: CASSSGQDSYEQYF.

The chain recombines TRBV5-1 with TRBJ2-1; D might be TRBD2 (7 bases). The CDR3 covers 15 residues. V gave up 4 bases and J gave up 3 bases, with 14 bases separating them. Germline V gene lookup returns CDR1 SGHRS and CDR2 YFSETQ. In nucleotides, the CDR3 is TGCGCCAGCAGCCCTGAGGGGGGGCGCTACAATGAGCAGTTCTTC. It is translated as CASSPEGGRYNEQFF.

The gene calls are TRBV10-1 and TRBJ2-2, with a weak D call TRBD1 (6 bases). Trimming removed 3 bases from V and 3 bases from J, with 14 bases in between. CDR1 is WNHNN and CDR2 is SYGVQD in the germline V gene (reference sequence). The CDR3 is made up of 16 amino acids. CDR3 nucleotides: TGCGCCAGCAGTGATGAGAGGGGGTTTTACACCGGGGAGCTGTTTTTT. Protein product: CASSDERGFYTGELFF.

The gene calls are TRBV12-5 and TRBJ2-3, with 10 bases fitting TRBD2. This CDR3 comprises 14 residues. V was clipped by 5 bases and J by 4 bases; unmatched bases: 3. Germline assignment: CDR1 LGHNT and CDR2 FRNRAP. CDR3 sequence: CASGQSGGADTQYF. CDR3 DNA sequence: TGTGCTAGTGGTCAGAGCGGGGGGGCAGATACGCAGTATTTT. Together with reference TRBV12-5 and TRBJ2-3, the CDR3 gives the full variable domain: DARVTQTPRHKVTEMGQEVTMRCQPILGHNTVFWYRQTMMQGLELLAYFRNRAPLDDSGMPKDRFSAEMPDATLATLKIQPSEPRDSAVYFCASGQSGGADTQYFGPGTRLTVL.

The sample holds one count of this clone. The chain has TRBV9 and TRBJ2-6, with D hard to call. CDR1 is SGDLS and CDR2 is YYNGEE in the germline V gene. Trimming pared 0 bases from V and 2 bases from J, leaving 6 bases between. The CDR3 has 15 amino acids. In DNA, the CDR3 is TGTGCCAGCAGCGTAGTTGGGCCTGGGGCCAACGTCCTGACTTTC. Amino acid sequence: CASSVVGPGANVLTF.

J is TRBJ2-4 and V is TRBV19; perhaps TRBD1 as D (6 bases). The germline CDR1 and CDR2 sequences are LNHDA and SQIVND (reference sequence). Trimming removed 3 bases from V and 8 bases from J, with 14 bases in between. The CDR3 has 14 amino acids. CDR3 sequence (DNA): TGTGCCAGTAGTATCCGGACATCAGGGGACATTCAGTACTTC. Its translation is CASSIRTSGDIQYF. Looking up the rest from reference TRBV19 and TRBJ2-4 gives the full variable domain: DGGITQSPKYLFRKEGQNVTLSCEQNLNHDAMYWYRQDPGQGLRLIYYSQIVNDFQKGDIAEGYSVSREKKESFPLTVTSAQKNPTAFYLCASSIRTSGDIQYFGAGTRLSVL.

The gene calls are TRBV7-9 and TRBJ2-7, with D possibly being TRBD2 (5 bases). This CDR3 has 14 amino acids. The germline gives CDR1 SEHNR, CDR2 FQNEAQ (reference sequence). V gave up 4 bases and J gave up 5 bases, with 15 bases separating them. CDR3 amino acids: CASSSTSGSDEQYF. As DNA, the CDR3 is TGTGCCAGCAGCTCCACCTCGGGTAGCGACGAGCAGTACTTC.

The chain recombines TRBV2 with TRBJ1-2; D remains ambiguous. V was clipped by 4 bases and J by 6 bases, with 15 bases between them. This CDR3 has 14 residues. Germline V lookup: CDR1 SNHLY, CDR2 FYNNEI. The CDR3 DNA reads as TGTGCCAGCAGTGCTAGGTTACTCTTGGATGGCTACACCTTC. Amino acid sequence: CASSARLLLDGYTF.

The chain recombines TRBV6-1 with TRBJ2-7; 8 bases map to TRBD2. Germline-derived CDR1 and CDR2 are MNHNS and SASEGT. This CDR3 has 16 residues. The ends lost 0 bases at V and 0 bases at J; junction bases unmatched: 4. This chain's CDR3 is CASSEAISGASYEQYF. In DNA form, the CDR3 reads TGTGCCAGCAGTGAAGCGATTAGCGGGGCCTCCTACGAGCAGTACTTC.

The rearrangement uses TRBV4-3 and TRBJ1-1; D is undetermined. The CDR3 has 14 amino acids. Germline V gene data show CDR1 as LGHNA and CDR2 as YSLEER. V was trimmed by 4 bases and J by 1 base, leaving 10 bases between them. The chain's CDR3 is CASSPYLTNTEAFF. DNA for the CDR3: TGCGCCAGCAGCCCCTACCTTACGAACACTGAAGCTTTCTTT.

V gene TRBV29-1 combines with J gene TRBJ1-2; TRBD1 matches 7 bases. Trimming took 5 bases from V and 0 from J; bases not matched to a gene: 6. CDR3 length: 14 amino acids. Germline V lookup: CDR1 SQVTM, CDR2 ANQGSEA. The CDR3 DNA is TGCAGCGTTTTCGACAGGGTCACTAACTATGGCTACACCTTC. The encoded protein is CSVFDRVTNYGYTF.

This clone came up once. The rearrangement joins TRBV4-3 to TRBJ2-7; tentatively, D is TRBD1 (5 bases). Trimming cost V 3 bases and J 2 bases, with 8 bases left between them. Germline V gives CDR1 LGHNA, CDR2 YSLEER. The CDR3 runs 13 residues. In DNA form, the CDR3 reads TGCGCCAGCAGCCAGGCACAGGCCTACGAGCAGTACTTC. The encoded protein is CASSQAQAYEQYF.

This clone was detected only once. This chain joins TRBV6-5 and TRBJ2-3; D call uncertain. Germline assignment: CDR1 MNHEY and CDR2 SVGAGI. CDR3 size: 14 residues. Deletions cut 2 bases from V and 5 bases from J, with 11 bases between. CDR3 amino acids: CASSYTRHGDTQYF. The CDR3 DNA sequence: TGTGCCAGCAGTTACACCAGGCATGGAGATACGCAGTATTTT.

CDR3 region: CASSLASNHNEQFF. CDR3 DNA sequence: TGCGCCAGCAGCTTGGCGAGTAACCACAATGAGCAGTTCTTC. The chain links TRBV5-1 to TRBJ2-1, with D unclear. CDR1 is SGHRS and CDR2 is YFSETQ in the germline V gene. V was clipped by 0 bases and J by 5 bases, with 9 bases between them. The CDR3 has 14 amino acids.

This clone was counted only a few times. The CDR3 nucleotides read TGTGCCAGCATGAGGCAGAGAAACGAAAAACTGTTTTTT. Translation: CASMRQRNEKLFF. The chain joins TRBV6-6 to TRBJ1-4; no firm D call. V was cut by 7 bases and J by 8 bases, with 14 bases left in between. Germline lookup yields CDR1 MNHNY and CDR2 SVGAGI (reference sequence). This CDR3 contains 13 residues.

The V call is TRBV29-1, the J call TRBJ2-1; a weak D match, TRBD2 (7 bases). The CDR3 contains 14 residues. Trimming cost V 6 bases and J 2 bases, with 14 bases left between them. Germline V lookup: CDR1 SQVTM, CDR2 ANQGSEA. CDR3 sequence: CSVGRGPPYNEQFF. CDR3 DNA sequence: TGCAGCGTGGGGCGGGGGCCCCCCTACAATGAGCAGTTCTTC.

This chain connects TRBV2 to TRBJ2-5, with D possibly TRBD1 on 5 matching bases. This CDR3 is 15 amino acids long. Trimming removed 0 bases from V and 5 bases from J, with 13 bases in between. The germline gives CDR1 SNHLY, CDR2 FYNNEI. In DNA, the CDR3 is TGTGCCAGCAGTGAAGCGCGGCAGGGTGGGGAGACCCAGTACTTC. Its protein is CASSEARQGGETQYF.

The gene calls are TRBV6-1 and TRBJ2-7, with 9 nucleotides matching TRBD1. The CDR3 has 17 residues. V lost 4 bases, J lost 6 bases, and 16 bases stayed unmatched. Germline V gives CDR1 MNHNS, CDR2 SASEGT. In DNA, the CDR3 is TGTGCCAGCAGTGTGATACAGGGGGCAAGTAGCCGTCCCGAGCAGTACTTC. This encodes CASSVIQGASSRPEQYF.

This clone was seen only a few times. This sequence joins TRBV7-9 and TRBJ2-7, with D possibly matching TRBD2 (5 bases). Germline loops: CDR1 SEHNR, CDR2 FQNEAQ (reference sequence). The CDR3 contains 13 residues. With 6 bases removed from V and 4 bases from J, the gap between germline ends came to 13 bases. CDR3 nucleotides: TGTGCCAGCAGTGTCGGGGTGGGTTACGAGCAGTACTTC. It yields the protein CASSVGVGYEQYF. Full variable domain (missing parts from reference TRBV7-9 and TRBJ2-7): DTGVSQNPRHKITKRGQNVTFRCDPISEHNRLYWYRQTLGQGPEFLTYFQNEAQLEKSRLLSDRFSAERPKGSFSTLEIQRTEQGDSAMYLCASSVGVGYEQYFGPGTRLTVT.

This chain uses TRBV5-5 with TRBJ1-6; 10 nucleotides line up with TRBD1. Per the germline V gene, CDR1 is SGHKS and CDR2 is YYEKEE (reference sequence). CDR3 length: 15 residues. V lost 4 bases, J lost 9 bases, and 7 bases stayed unmatched. The chain's CDR3 is CASSGPGQGSSPLHF. The CDR3 DNA reads TGTGCCAGCAGCGGACCGGGACAGGGGTCTTCACCCCTCCACTTT.

The genes are TRBV4-3 and TRBJ2-7, with D possibly being TRBD2 (6 bases). V was trimmed by 0 bases and J by 6 bases, leaving 9 bases between them. CDR1 and CDR2 (germline): LGHNA, YSLEER. The CDR3 is 13 amino acids. CDR3 bases: TGCGCCAGCAGCCAAGATGGAGGGCGCGAGCAGTACTTC. Its translation: CASSQDGGREQYF.

V is TRBV6-1 and J is TRBJ1-5; tentatively, D is TRBD1 (6 bases). Germline V lookup: CDR1 MNHNS, CDR2 SASEGT. The V gene lost 8 bases and the J gene lost 7 bases, with 18 bases spanning the gap. This CDR3 comprises 14 residues. The CDR3 bases are TGTGCCAGCCTGCGGGGGGGGGCAGGGCAGCCCCAGCATTTT. It encodes CASLRGGAGQPQHF.

The chain has TRBV18 and TRBJ1-2, with D possibly TRBD1 on 6 matching bases. This CDR3 spans 15 amino acids. Trimming took 3 bases from V and 0 from J, leaving 11 bases between them. Germline V gene lookup returns CDR1 KGHSH and CDR2 LQKENI. CDR3 nucleotides: TGTGCCAGCTCACCCACAGGGAAGGCTAACTATGGCTACACCTTC. Translated, it gives CASSPTGKANYGYTF.

The chain couples TRBV5-5 to TRBJ2-7; 8 nucleotides match TRBD1. Trimming removed 0 bases from V and 7 bases from J; junction bases left unmatched: 9. CDR1 is SGHKS and CDR2 is YYEKEE in the germline V gene (reference sequence). The CDR3 covers 15 residues. The CDR3 reads CASSLGSGGGGEQYF. CDR3 bases: TGTGCCAGCAGCTTGGGATCAGGGGGCGGTGGGGAGCAGTACTTC.

The chain carries TRBV30 and TRBJ2-2; 12 bases align to TRBD2. The junction had 6 bases not matched to a gene; V was cut back by 5 bases and J by 5 bases. The CDR3 runs to 15 residues. The germline CDR1 and CDR2 sequences are GTSNPN and SVGIG (reference sequence). CDR3 DNA sequence: TGTGCCTGGGCCTCTCTAGCGGGGGGGACCGGGGAGCTGTTTTTT. Residues: CAWASLAGGTGELFF.

The chain links TRBV19 to TRBJ2-3; the match to TRBD2 covers 9 bases. This CDR3 region has 17 residues. Trimming removed 3 bases from V and 5 bases from J; junction bases left unmatched: 12. Germline V gene sequence: CDR1 LNHDA, CDR2 SQIVND (reference sequence). CDR3 sequence: CASSIHGAGGPGDTQYF. CDR3 nucleotide sequence: TGTGCCAGTAGTATCCACGGGGCGGGGGGGCCGGGAGATACGCAGTATTTT. The full variable domain, its missing parts supplied by reference TRBV19 and TRBJ2-3, is DGGITQSPKYLFRKEGQNVTLSCEQNLNHDAMYWYRQDPGQGLRLIYYSQIVNDFQKGDIAEGYSVSREKKESFPLTVTSAQKNPTAFYLCASSIHGAGGPGDTQYFGPGTRLTVL.

V usage is TRBV29-1 and J usage is TRBJ2-7; a possible D gene is TRBD2 (6 bases). This CDR3 has 13 residues. The germline V and J ends were trimmed by 1 base and 1 base, with 8 bases remaining between them. The germline V gene has CDR1 SQVTM and CDR2 ANQGSEA. The CDR3 spells CSVEGGDSYEQYF. The CDR3, as DNA: TGCAGCGTTGAAGGGGGGGATTCCTACGAGCAGTACTTC.

This clone has only one observation. The genes are TRBV15 and TRBJ1-1, with 9 positions matching TRBD1. The CDR3 totals 16 residues. V dropped 1 base and J dropped 5; count of bases not matched to a gene: 8. Germline V CDR1 and CDR2: LNHNV, YYDKDF (reference sequence). CDR3 region: CATSRGGGQGQTEAFF. The CDR3 region has the DNA TGTGCCACCAGCAGAGGAGGAGGACAGGGGCAAACTGAAGCTTTCTTT.

This chain links TRBV5-4 with TRBJ2-3, with D uncertain. Trimming left V 3 bases short and J 0 bases short, with 8 bases between. The CDR3 is 14 amino acids. From germline, CDR1 is SGHNT and CDR2 YYREEE (reference sequence). The CDR3 sequence: CASSSSRSTDTQYF. In nucleotides, the CDR3 is TGTGCCAGCAGCTCTTCTAGGAGCACAGATACGCAGTATTTT.

The CDR3 loop is CAITNSYNEQFF. The CDR3 DNA sequence: TGTGCCATCACTAACTCCTACAATGAGCAGTTCTTC. This chain links TRBV10-3 with TRBJ2-1; D gene uncertain. V lost 7 bases, J lost 0 bases, and 4 bases lay in between. The germline V gene has CDR1 ENHRY and CDR2 SYGVKD. This CDR3 spans 12 amino acids.